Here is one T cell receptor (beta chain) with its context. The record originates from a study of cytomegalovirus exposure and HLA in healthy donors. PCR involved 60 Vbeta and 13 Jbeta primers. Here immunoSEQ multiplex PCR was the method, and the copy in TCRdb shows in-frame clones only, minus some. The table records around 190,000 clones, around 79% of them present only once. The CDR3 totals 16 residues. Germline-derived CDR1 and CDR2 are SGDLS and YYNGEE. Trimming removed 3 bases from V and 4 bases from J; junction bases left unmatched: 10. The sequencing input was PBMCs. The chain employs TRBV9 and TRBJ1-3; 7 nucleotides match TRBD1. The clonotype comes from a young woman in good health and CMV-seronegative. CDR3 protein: CASSDLQGLRGNTIYF. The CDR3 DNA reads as TGTGCCAGCAGCGACCTACAGGGGTTGAGGGGAAACACCATATATTTT. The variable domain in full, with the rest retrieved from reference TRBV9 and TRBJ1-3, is DSGVTQTPKHLITATGQRVTLRCSPRSGDLSVYWYQQSLDQGLQFLIQYYNGEERAKGNILERFSAQQFPDLHSELNLSSLELGDSALYFCASSDLQGLRGNTIYFGEGSWLTVV.